This T cell receptor beta chain was recovered during a study of shared clonotypes between healthy human individuals. For the study at large: Donors had three CD4 naive, three CD4 memory, two CD8 naive and one CD8 memory plate apiece.

With 1 base removed from V and 4 bases from J, the gap between germline ends came to 5 bases. Germline V gene sequence: CDR1 SGHAT, CDR2 FQNNGV. The length of the CDR3 is 12 residues. As originally analysed: Owing to the provision of junction-only sequences devoid of quality scores by immunoSEQ, filtering differed. Libraries were prepared by immunoSEQ multiplex PCR; TCRdb keeps only in-frame clonotypes and omits some of them. V, J and clone size are taken as reported in that table, and D and trimming were inferred from the DNA itself. The repertoire holds a few million clones, with just under 95% as singletons. Naive CD8 cells comprised CD45RO-negative, CCR7-positively selected cells, excluding terminally differentiated effector memory CD45RA+ cells. Healthy HIV-negative adults with no recent acute infections or vaccinations were recruited as donors. As regards this clone: The antigen is unknown. The same CDR3 is also encoded by other DNA sequences in this sample.

Study-wide points: Relative to their counterparts shared across all four donors, non-shared clonotypes exhibited diminished generation probabilities.

This TCR came from a man aged 18 to 35 in good health. Some clones in this sample may be carry-over from other donors' samples. The material sequenced was naive CD8+ T cells from PBMCs. The V gene is TRBV11-2, the J gene TRBJ2-7; D is unresolved. Here the CDR3 DNA reads TGTGCCAGCAGCTTAGCCCCATACGAGCAGTACTTC. The encoded protein is CASSLAPYEQYF.